This T cell receptor beta chain was profiled in a study of brain T cells in children with intractable seizures. In the case of this clone: What it recognizes is unknown.

The CDR3 extends over 17 amino acids. Germline loops: CDR1 MGHRA, CDR2 YSYEKL. Trimming stripped 4 bases from V and 0 bases from J, with 18 bases between. Study-wide results and limits: Pre-surgery blood may have been undersampled, hiding some clones.

The time point denotes: blood from clinic visit 5 months post-surgery; TSC patient then seizure free. Patients received at least one anti-epileptic drug before surgery. The method was immunoSEQ multiplex PCR; TCRdb's version includes in-frame clones alone and lacks a portion of them. The sample comprises under 400,000 clones, over 90% of which are singletons, and 5% to 7% rests with the top ten. The sequencing here drew on peripheral blood, taken around 5 months after surgery. This receptor was obtained from a boy in the first two years of life with tuberous sclerosis and intractable seizures. The chain combines TRBV4-1 with TRBJ1-2, with D perhaps TRBD1 (6 bases). The CDR3 DNA follows: TGCGCCAGCAGCCCCCGCGGGGGCGATAACCCTAACTATGGCTACACCTTC. Translating gives CASSPRGGDNPNYGYTF.